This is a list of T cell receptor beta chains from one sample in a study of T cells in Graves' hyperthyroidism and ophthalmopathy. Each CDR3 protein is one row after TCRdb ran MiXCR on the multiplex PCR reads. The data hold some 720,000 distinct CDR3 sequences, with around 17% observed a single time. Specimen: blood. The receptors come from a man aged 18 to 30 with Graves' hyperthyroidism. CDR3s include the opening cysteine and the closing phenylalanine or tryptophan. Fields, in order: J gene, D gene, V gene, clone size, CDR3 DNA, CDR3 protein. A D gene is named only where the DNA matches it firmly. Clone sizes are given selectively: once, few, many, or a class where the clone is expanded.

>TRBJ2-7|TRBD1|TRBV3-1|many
TGTGCCAGCAGCCAACAAAGGCCATCCCCGGGACAGACCTACGAGCAGTACTTC
CASSQQRPSPGQTYEQYF
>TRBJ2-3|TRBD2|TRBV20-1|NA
TGCAGTGCGGAAGGGGGTCTAGCGGGAGGGACAGATACGCAGTATTTT
CSAEGGLAGGTDTQYF
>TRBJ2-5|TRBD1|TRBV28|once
TGTGCCAGCAGTTGGGACAGGTTAGAGACCCAGTACTTC
CASSWDRLETQYF
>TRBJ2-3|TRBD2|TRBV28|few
TGTGCCAGCAGTTTACTAGCGGGAGGCACCACAGATACGCAGTATTTT
CASSLLAGGTTDTQYF
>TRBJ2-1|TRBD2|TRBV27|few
TGTGCCAGCGGACTAAGCGGGAGGAGATACAATGAGCAGTTCTTC
CASGLSGRRYNEQFF
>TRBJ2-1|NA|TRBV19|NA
TGTGCCAGTAGCAGAGGGGGGGTGTACAATGAGCAGTTCTTC
CASSRGGVYNEQFF
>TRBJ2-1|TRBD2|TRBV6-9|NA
TGTGCCAGCAGTTACTTCGGGACTAGCAATGAGCAGTTCTTC
CASSYFGTSNEQFF
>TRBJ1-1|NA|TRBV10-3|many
TGTGCCATCAGTGAAAGTGCAGGGCGGAACACTGAAGCTTTCTTT
CAISESAGRNTEAFF
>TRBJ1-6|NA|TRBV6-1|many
TGTGCCAGCAGTGGCTGGACACTCTATAATTCACCCCTCCACTTT
CASSGWTLYNSPLHF
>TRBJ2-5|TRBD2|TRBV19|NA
TGTGCCAGTAGTATAGGTCAGGGGAACGGGCTAGCGGGACAGTACCAAGAGACCCAGTACTTC
CASSIGQGNGLAGQYQETQYF
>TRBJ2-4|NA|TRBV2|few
TGTGCCAGCAGGGATCCGGGACACGGTATACTAGCCAAAAACATTCAGTACTTC
CASRDPGHGILAKNIQYF
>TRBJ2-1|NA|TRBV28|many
TGTGCCAGCCAATCGGCGGAGTGGCAGTTCTTC
CASQSAEWQFF
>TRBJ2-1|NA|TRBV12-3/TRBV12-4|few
TGTGCCAGCAGTTATGCGGGAAATCATGAGCAGTTCTTC
CASSYAGNHEQFF
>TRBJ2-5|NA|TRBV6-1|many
TGTGCCAGCAGTCCGCCGGGCCTCTCCCAAGAGACCCAGTACTTC
CASSPPGLSQETQYF
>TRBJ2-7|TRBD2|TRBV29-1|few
TGCAGCGTTGAAGATCCGGGGGGGTACCGCCCGCGACCCTACGAGCAGTACTTC
CSVEDPGGYRPRPYEQYF
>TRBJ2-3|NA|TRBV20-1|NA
TGCAGTGCTAGTAAAGGGAAAGTACTCGATACGCAGTATTTT
CSASKGKVLDTQYF
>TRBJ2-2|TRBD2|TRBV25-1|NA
TGTGCCAGCAGTGATGTGACTAGCGGCAACACCGGGGAGCTGTTTTTT
CASSDVTSGNTGELFF